This T cell receptor (beta chain) appears in the sequencing data of a study of shared clonotypes between healthy human individuals. Broader study findings: Despite large depth, rarefaction showed incomplete sorted-subset sequencing.

A remark on this clone: Its cognate antigen is unknown.

Trimming cost V 2 bases and J 2 bases, with 9 bases left between them. The CDR3 contains 14 residues. Germline V gene lookup returns CDR1 MNHEY and CDR2 SVGAGI. The protocol was immunoSEQ multiplex PCR, while the TCRdb copy is restricted to in-frame clones and leaves out a portion. Of about 610,000 clones listed, about 96% are singletons. Naive CD8 cells lacked CD45RO and underwent positive selection for CCR7, leaving out terminally differentiated effector memory CD45RA+ cells. The V call is TRBV6-5, the J call TRBJ1-1; D unresolved. The sample was naive CD8+ T cells sorted from blood. The TCR was taken from a woman under 40 in good health. This chain's CDR3 is CASSYVGRNTEAFF. The CDR3 DNA reads as TGTGCCAGCAGTTACGTAGGCAGAAACACTGAAGCTTTCTTT.